These T cell receptor beta chains were read from a single sample in a study of CD8 T cells in ankylosing spondylitis. TCRdb redid the calling of the 5' RACE reads with MiXCR, one entry per CDR3 protein. Found here are more than 600,000 distinct CDR3 sequences, roughly 20% of them singletons; the top ten hold under 20%. The sequencing input was blood, either unsorted or a sorted T cell fraction (not recorded which). These receptors were collected from a male donor with ankylosing spondylitis. CDR3s include the opening cysteine and the closing phenylalanine or tryptophan. Fields, in order: J gene, clone size, D gene, V gene, CDR3 DNA, CDR3 protein. D genes are given only for firm matches. Expanded clones get a size class; other rows say once, few or many, or leave the size out.

TRBJ2-2	NA	NA	TRBV5-1	TGCGCCAGTGGGCAGTACGTCGCCGGGGAGCTGTTTTTT	CASGQYVAGELFF
TRBJ2-1	NA	NA	TRBV12-3/TRBV12-4	TGTGCCAGCAGGGAGACTAGGGGGCAGTTCTTC	CASRETRGQFF
TRBJ2-7	NA	TRBD2	TRBV6-1	TGTGCCAGCAGTACCCGCTTAGCGGGAAGCTCCTACGAGCAGTACTTC	CASSTRLAGSSYEQYF
TRBJ1-1	NA	NA	TRBV20-1	TGCAGTGCTAGAGACTCCGGGACCGCGGACACTGAAGCTTTCTTT	CSARDSGTADTEAFF
TRBJ2-2	NA	TRBD2	TRBV5-1	TGCGCCAGCAGCTTCCTAGCGGGAACGAACACCGGGGAGCTGTTTTTT	CASSFLAGTNTGELFF
TRBJ2-2	NA	NA	TRBV20-1	TGCAGTGCTAGAAACCTGGGAACCCCGAACACCGGGGAGCTGTTTTTT	CSARNLGTPNTGELFF
TRBJ2-1	few	NA	TRBV30	TGTGCCTGGAGTATGATAGGGGATGAGCAGTTCTTC	CAWSMIGDEQFF
TRBJ1-1	NA	NA	TRBV27	TGTGCCAGCAGTTTATCGGGGTCCCCCGCTGAAGCTTTCTTT	CASSLSGSPAEAFF
TRBJ2-1	NA	TRBD2	TRBV2	TGTGCCAGCAGTATATCTCTCGCGGGAGGGGTCTATGAGCAGTTCTTC	CASSISLAGGVYEQFF
TRBJ1-3	NA	NA	TRBV4-3	TGCGCCAGCAGCCAAGATCGGAGCGCCGTGAACTCTGGAAACACCATATATTTT	CASSQDRSAVNSGNTIYF
TRBJ2-5	few	TRBD2	TRBV27	TGTGCCAGCAGTTCCCTAGCGGGAGGGTTACGAGAGACCCAGTACTTC	CASSSLAGGLRETQYF
TRBJ2-1	few	NA	TRBV12-3/TRBV12-4	TGTGCCAGCAGTTTGTGGTCGAGAGGGGAAGAGCAGTTCTTC	CASSLWSRGEEQFF